This T cell receptor beta chain was found in a study of blood T cell repertoires in COVID-19. About the study: Both acute and convalescent COVID-19 samples were obtained from the United States, Italy and Spain. Sample material is recorded as cDNA or gDNA derived from T cells, B-cell-depleted T cells, or PBMCs.

There are a few counts of this clone. Some clones are missing from TCRdb's copy, which holds only in-frame ones; the method was immunoSEQ multiplex PCR. The sample yields 200,000 to 250,000 clones, about 78% seen once. The CDR3 is 12 residues long. V trimming: 8 bases; J trimming: 1 base; junction bases outside the gene matches: 1. Germline lookup yields CDR1 SGHNT and CDR2 YENEEA. Sample: peripheral blood. The gene calls are TRBV11-3 and TRBJ2-5; 7 bases map to TRBD2. This receptor was obtained from a woman in her sixties or seventies with acute or convalescent COVID-19. CDR3 sequence (DNA): TGTGCCAGCTCTAGCGGCCAAGAGACCCAGTACTTC. Encoded protein: CASSSGQETQYF.